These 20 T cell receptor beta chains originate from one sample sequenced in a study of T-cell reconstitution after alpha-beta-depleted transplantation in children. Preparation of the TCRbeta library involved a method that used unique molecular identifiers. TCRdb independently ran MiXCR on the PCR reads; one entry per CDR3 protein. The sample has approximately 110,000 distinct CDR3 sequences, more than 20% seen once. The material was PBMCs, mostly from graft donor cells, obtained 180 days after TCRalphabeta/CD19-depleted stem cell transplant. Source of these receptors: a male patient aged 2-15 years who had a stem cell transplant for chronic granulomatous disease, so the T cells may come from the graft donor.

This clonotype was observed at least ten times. CDR3 in amino acids: CASGAFGGPTGELFF. In DNA form, the CDR3 reads TGTGCCAGCGGAGCCTTCGGGGGTCCCACCGGGGAGCTGTTTTTT. V and J are TRBV12-3 or TRBV12-4 and TRBJ2-2; a weak D match, TRBD2 (6 bases). This CDR3 is 15 amino acids long. V lost 8 bases to trimming and J lost 4 bases, with 17 bases between them.

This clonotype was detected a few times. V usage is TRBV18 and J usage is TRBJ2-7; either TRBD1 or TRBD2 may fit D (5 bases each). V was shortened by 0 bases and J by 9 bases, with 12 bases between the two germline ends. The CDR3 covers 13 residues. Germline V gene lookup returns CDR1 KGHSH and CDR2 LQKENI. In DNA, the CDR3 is TGTGCCAGCTCACCACCGGGGGATATTGCGCAGTACTTC. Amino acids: CASSPPGDIAQYF.

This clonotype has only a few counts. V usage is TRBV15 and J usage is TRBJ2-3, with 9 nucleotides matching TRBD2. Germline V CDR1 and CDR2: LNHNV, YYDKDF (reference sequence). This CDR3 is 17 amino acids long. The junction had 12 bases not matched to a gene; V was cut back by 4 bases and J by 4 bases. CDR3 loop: CATSTSLAGYTSDTQYF. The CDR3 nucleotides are TGTGCCACCAGCACGAGCCTAGCGGGATATACTTCAGATACGCAGTATTTT.

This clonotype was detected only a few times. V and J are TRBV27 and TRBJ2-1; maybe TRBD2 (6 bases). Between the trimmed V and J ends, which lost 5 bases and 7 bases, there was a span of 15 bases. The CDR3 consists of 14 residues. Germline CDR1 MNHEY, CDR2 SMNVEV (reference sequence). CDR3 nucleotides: TGTGCCAGCAGTCCCCGCGTAGCGGTGAATGAGCAGTTCTTC. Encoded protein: CASSPRVAVNEQFF.

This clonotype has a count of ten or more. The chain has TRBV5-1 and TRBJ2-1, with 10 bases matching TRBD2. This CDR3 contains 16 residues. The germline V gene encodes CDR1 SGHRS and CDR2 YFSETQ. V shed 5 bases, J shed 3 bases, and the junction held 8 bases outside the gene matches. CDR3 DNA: TGCGCCAGCAGGTCACTAGCGGGGCCTCTCTACAATGAGCAGTTCTTC. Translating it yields CASRSLAGPLYNEQFF. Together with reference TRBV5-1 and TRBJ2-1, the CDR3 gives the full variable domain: KAGVTQTPRYLIKTRGQQVTLSCSPISGHRSVSWYQQTPGQGLQFLFEYFSETQRNKGNFPGRFSGRQFSNSRSEMNVSTLELGDSALYLCASRSLAGPLYNEQFFGPGTRLTVL.

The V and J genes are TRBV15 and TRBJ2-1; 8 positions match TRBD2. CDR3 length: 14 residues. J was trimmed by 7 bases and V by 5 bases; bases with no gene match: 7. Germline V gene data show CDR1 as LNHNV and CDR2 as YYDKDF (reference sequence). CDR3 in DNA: TGTGCCACCAGCCCCGGGGGGGGTCGGAATGAGCAGTTCTTC. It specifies CATSPGGGRNEQFF.

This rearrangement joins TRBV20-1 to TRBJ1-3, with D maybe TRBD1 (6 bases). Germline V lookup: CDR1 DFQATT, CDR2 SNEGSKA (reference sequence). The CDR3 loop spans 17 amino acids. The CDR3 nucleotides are TGCGGCGCTTCCGGTGGGGGCATAGGGGCCTCTGGAAACACCATATATTTT. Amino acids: CGASGGGIGASGNTIYF.

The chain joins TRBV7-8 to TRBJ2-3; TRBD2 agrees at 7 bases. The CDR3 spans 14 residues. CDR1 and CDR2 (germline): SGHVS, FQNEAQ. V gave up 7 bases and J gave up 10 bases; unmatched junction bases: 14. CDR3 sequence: CASTLASSGKPQYF. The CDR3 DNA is TGTGCCAGCACCCTTGCGTCTAGCGGCAAACCGCAGTATTTT.

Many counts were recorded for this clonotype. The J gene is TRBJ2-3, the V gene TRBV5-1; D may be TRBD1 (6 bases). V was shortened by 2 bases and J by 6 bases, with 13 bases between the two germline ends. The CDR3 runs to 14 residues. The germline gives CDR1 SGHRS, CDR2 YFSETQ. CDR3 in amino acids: CASSFNTGSDTQYF. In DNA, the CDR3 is TGCGCCAGCAGCTTCAACACAGGGTCGGATACGCAGTATTTT.

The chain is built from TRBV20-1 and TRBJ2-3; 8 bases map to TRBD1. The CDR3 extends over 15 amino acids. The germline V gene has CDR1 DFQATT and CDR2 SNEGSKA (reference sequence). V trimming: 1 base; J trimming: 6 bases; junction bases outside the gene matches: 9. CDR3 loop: CSARADRDLGDTQYF. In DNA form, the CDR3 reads TGCAGTGCTAGAGCGGACAGGGATCTAGGGGATACGCAGTATTTT.

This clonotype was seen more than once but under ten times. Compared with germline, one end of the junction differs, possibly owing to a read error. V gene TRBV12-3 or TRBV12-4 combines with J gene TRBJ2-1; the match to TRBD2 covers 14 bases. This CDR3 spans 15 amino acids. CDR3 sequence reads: CASRLGTSGSNEQFF. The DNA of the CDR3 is TGTGCCAGCAGGTTAGGGACTAGCGGGAGCAATGAGCAGTTCTTC.

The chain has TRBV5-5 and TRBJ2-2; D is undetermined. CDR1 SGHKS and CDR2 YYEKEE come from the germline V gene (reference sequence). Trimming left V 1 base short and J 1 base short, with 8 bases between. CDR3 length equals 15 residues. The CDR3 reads CASSLNRVNTGELFF. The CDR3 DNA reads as TGTGCCAGCAGCTTGAACCGGGTGAACACCGGGGAGCTGTTTTTT.

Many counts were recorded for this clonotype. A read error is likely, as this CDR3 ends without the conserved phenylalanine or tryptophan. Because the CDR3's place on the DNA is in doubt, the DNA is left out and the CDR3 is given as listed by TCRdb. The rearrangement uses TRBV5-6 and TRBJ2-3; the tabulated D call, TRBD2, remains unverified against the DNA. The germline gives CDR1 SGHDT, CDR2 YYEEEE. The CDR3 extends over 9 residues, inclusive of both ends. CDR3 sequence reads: CASSLSGRV.

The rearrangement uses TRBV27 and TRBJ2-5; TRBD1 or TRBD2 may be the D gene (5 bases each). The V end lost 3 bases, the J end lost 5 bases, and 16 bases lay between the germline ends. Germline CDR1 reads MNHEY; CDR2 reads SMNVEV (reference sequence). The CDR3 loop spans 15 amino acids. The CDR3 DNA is TGTGCCAGCAGTTTTGGGGGAACAGGTGGGGAGACCCAGTACTTC. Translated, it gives CASSFGGTGGETQYF.

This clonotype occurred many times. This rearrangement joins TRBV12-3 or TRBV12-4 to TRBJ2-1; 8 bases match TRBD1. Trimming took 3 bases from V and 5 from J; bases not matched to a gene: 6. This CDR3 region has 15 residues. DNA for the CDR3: TGTGCCAGCAGTTTCAGGGGGCCTCTAGACAATGAGCAGTTCTTC. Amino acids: CASSFRGPLDNEQFF.

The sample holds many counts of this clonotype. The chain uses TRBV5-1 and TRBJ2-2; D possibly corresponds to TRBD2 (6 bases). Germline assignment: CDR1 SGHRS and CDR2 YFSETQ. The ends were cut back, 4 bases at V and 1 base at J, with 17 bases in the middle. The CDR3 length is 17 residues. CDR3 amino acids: CASSPPGGTGNTGELFF. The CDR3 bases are TGCGCCAGCAGCCCGCCCGGGGGAACTGGGAACACCGGGGAGCTGTTTTTT.

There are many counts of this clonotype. The CDR3 sequence is CSARTSGGPTDTQYF. In DNA form, the CDR3 reads TGCAGTGCTAGAACTAGCGGGGGACCCACAGATACGCAGTATTTT. V and J are TRBV20-1 and TRBJ2-3; 11 bases are shared with TRBD2. The V and J ends lost 2 bases and 2 bases, in that order; junction bases with no gene match: 3. The CDR3 is made up of 15 amino acids. The germline CDR1 and CDR2 sequences are DFQATT and SNEGSKA (reference sequence).

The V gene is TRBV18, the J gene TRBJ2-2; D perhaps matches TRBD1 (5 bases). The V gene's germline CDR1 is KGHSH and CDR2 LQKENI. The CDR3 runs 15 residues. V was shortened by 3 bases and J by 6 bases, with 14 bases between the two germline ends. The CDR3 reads CASSPTANLAGELFF. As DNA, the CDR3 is TGTGCCAGCTCACCGACAGCGAACCTGGCCGGGGAGCTGTTTTTT.

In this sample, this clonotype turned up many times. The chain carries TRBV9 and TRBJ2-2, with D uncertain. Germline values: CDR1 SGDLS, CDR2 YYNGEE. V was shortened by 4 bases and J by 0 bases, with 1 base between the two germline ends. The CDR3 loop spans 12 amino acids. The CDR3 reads CASSPNTGELFF. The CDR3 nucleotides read TGTGCCAGCAGCCCGAACACCGGGGAGCTGTTTTTT.

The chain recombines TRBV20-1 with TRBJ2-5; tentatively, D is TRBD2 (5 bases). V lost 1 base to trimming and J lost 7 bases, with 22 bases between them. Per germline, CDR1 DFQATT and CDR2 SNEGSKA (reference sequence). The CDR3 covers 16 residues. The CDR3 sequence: CSARAGSLPGSRTQYF. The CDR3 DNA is TGCAGTGCTAGAGCCGGCAGTTTGCCGGGGTCAAGGACCCAGTACTTC.